This T cell receptor (beta chain) is drawn from a study of blood T cell repertoires in COVID-19. The overall study: Sites across the United States, Italy and Spain contributed samples from acute and convalescent COVID-19. T cells, B-cell-depleted T cells, or PBMCs provided the cDNA or gDNA that served as material.

Source study methods: Quantification of nucleated cells was approximated via reference gene primer amplification. Method: immunoSEQ multiplex PCR; TCRdb's copy keeps in-frame clones and lacks some. D and trimming come from the DNA, and the V and J calls and clone size come from that table. Here the sample spans 100,000 to 150,000 clones, roughly 85% being singletons. Specimen: peripheral blood. This clonotype was sampled from an elderly man with active or convalescent COVID-19.

The CDR3 protein is CASSLVGEGQPQHF. In nucleotides, the CDR3 is TGTGCCAGCAGTCTTGTAGGGGAGGGGCAGCCCCAGCATTTT. This chain connects TRBV2 to TRBJ1-5; possible D gene TRBD1, 5 bases. The CDR3 contains 14 residues. Germline lookup yields CDR1 SNHLY and CDR2 FYNNEI. Trimming took off 5 bases at V and 7 bases at J, with 15 bases between the two ends.